A selection of T cell receptor beta chains follows, all from one sample in a study of T cell clusters in autoimmune cytopenias. TCRdb reprocessed the multiplex PCR reads; each CDR3 protein has one entry and no DNA is given. The sample totals 6,600 or so distinct CDR3 sequences. These data are also associated with another study on T cell repertoires in aging, cancer and after chemotherapy.

The sequenced material came from peripheral blood. These TCRs come from a human donor in good health. CDR3s include the opening cysteine and the closing phenylalanine or tryptophan. Fields, in order: J gene, clone size, V gene, CDR3 protein. For some rows the clone size is stated as once, few or many, or as a class when expanded; others skip it.

>TRBJ2-7|NA|TRBV29-1
CSVAWGLAGGNSYEQYF
>TRBJ2-3|NA|TRBV27
CASSLWRTRTDTQYF
>TRBJ2-2|NA|TRBV30
CAWTGQSRTSGRTLVGELFF
>TRBJ2-3|NA|TRBV10-3
CAVGAGDTDTQYF
>TRBJ2-7|medium-sized|TRBV29-1
CSVGLLAGDGYEQYF
>TRBJ2-2|NA|TRBV19
CASSTGFFGTGELFF
>TRBJ2-1|NA|TRBV15
CATSRDPAGSAKWGNEQFF
>TRBJ2-7|medium-sized|TRBV11-1
CASSSGQAGTYEQYF
>TRBJ1-5|NA|TRBV19
CASSTSGWNQPQHF
>TRBJ2-3|medium-sized|TRBV19
CASSIGGDTQYF
>TRBJ2-7|NA|TRBV10-3
CAISERWSSYEQYF
>TRBJ2-3|NA|TRBV6-2/TRBV6-3
CARPPLEDRGADTQYF
>TRBJ2-1|medium-sized|TRBV19
CASSIRGTSGSLDNEQFF
>TRBJ1-1|NA|TRBV6-2/TRBV6-3
CASITGQGTTEAFF
>TRBJ2-5|medium-sized|TRBV29-1
CSVRGTQETQYF
>TRBJ1-6|NA|TRBV29-1
CSVAAGSNSPLHF
>TRBJ1-2|NA|TRBV5-1
CASSLEGQVDNYGYTF
>TRBJ2-7|NA|TRBV18
CASSRQGTGEQYF
>TRBJ1-4|NA|TRBV4-3
CASNQEERQGSEKLFF
>TRBJ2-5|NA|TRBV5-5
CASSLVPHEETQYF
>TRBJ2-7|NA|TRBV7-6
CASSPLAGTYEQYF
>TRBJ2-7|medium-sized|TRBV29-1
CSVERQGVGSEQYF
>TRBJ1-2|NA|TRBV15
CATSRGGFAGYTF
>TRBJ2-7|NA|TRBV5-4
CASSLAGQGAYEQYF
>TRBJ2-3|NA|TRBV30
CAWSVPGADTQYF
>TRBJ2-3|NA|TRBV5-6
CASSYSGGPSGADTQYF
>TRBJ1-1|NA|TRBV6-5
CASSLRDRGLNTEAFF
>TRBJ1-5|NA|TRBV5-6
CASSLGGQSPQPQHF
>TRBJ1-5|NA|TRBV27
CASSRTDVNQPQHF
>TRBJ1-1|NA|TRBV19
CASSIKGSLNTEAFF
>TRBJ2-2|NA|TRBV6-6
CASIRGGNTGELFF
>TRBJ2-2|NA|TRBV12-3/TRBV12-4
CASSFARGIGELFF
>TRBJ2-3|medium-sized|TRBV6-5
CASGVGLGGTDTQYF
>TRBJ1-6|NA|TRBV12-3/TRBV12-4
CASRHDPYNSPLHF
>TRBJ2-3|NA|TRBV18
CASSPRVLLAGESLDMQYF
>TRBJ2-3|medium-sized|TRBV19
CASAGVQSDTQYF
>TRBJ2-5|NA|TRBV18
CASSFGGGAEETQYF
>TRBJ2-1|NA|TRBV13
CASSLGILAGAYNEQFF
>TRBJ2-1|NA|TRBV6-1
CASLAVVYNEQFF
>TRBJ1-3|NA|TRBV6-5
CASSYTQWSGNTIYF
>TRBJ2-3|NA|TRBV5-1
CASSFRVVGTSGSSTDTQYF
>TRBJ2-7|NA|TRBV11-2
CASSFNPGVEQYF
>TRBJ2-1|NA|TRBV6-6
CASSYSTQGGYNEQFF
>TRBJ2-7|medium-sized|TRBV11-1
CASQDQTSLSYEQYF
>TRBJ2-7|NA|TRBV13
CASSLARDYEQYF
>TRBJ2-7|NA|TRBV6-1
CASSPERAGSEQYF
>TRBJ1-6|NA|TRBV5-5
CASSFAPTGGNSPLHF
>TRBJ2-7|NA|TRBV30
CAWSYSGFSSYEQYF
>TRBJ1-1|NA|TRBV11-1
CASSLDFGTGKAFF